These 23 T cell receptor beta chains were all obtained from the same sample, sequenced in a study of cytomegalovirus exposure and HLA in healthy donors. In the PCR, 60 Vbeta and 13 Jbeta primers were used. Using immunoSEQ multiplex PCR, the repertoire was profiled, and TCRdb retains in-frame clones only, with some absent. Here the sample spans some 180,000 clones, 75% to 85% being singletons. Sequenced: PBMCs. The receptors stem from a girl aged 2 to 9 in good health and CMV-seropositive.

This sequence joins TRBV6-6 and TRBJ2-1; D uncertain. The length of the CDR3 is 14 residues. Looked up from germline, CDR1 is MNHNY and CDR2 is SVGAGI (reference sequence). V lost 7 bases, J lost 9 bases, and 19 bases lay in between. For the CDR3, the DNA is TGTGCCAGCACCTCTCTCGAGCCTTTTCCTGAGCAGTTCTTC. Translation gives CASTSLEPFPEQFF.

In its sample, this clone was seen a few times. The rearrangement uses TRBV11-3 and TRBJ2-3, with TRBD2 matching 10 bases. J lost 0 bases, V lost 5 bases, and 11 bases had no gene match. The CDR3 has 18 residues. Germline CDR1 SGHNT, CDR2 YENEEA. The CDR3 sequence: CASSVTSGTYSSTDTQYF. DNA of the CDR3: TGTGCCAGCAGCGTAACTAGCGGGACCTACTCTAGCACAGATACGCAGTATTTT. Complete variable domain (other parts from reference TRBV11-3 and TRBJ2-3): EAGVVQSPRYKIIEKKQPVAFWCNPISGHNTLYWYLQNLGQGPELLIRYENEEAVDDSQLPKDRFSAERLKGVDSTLKIQPAELGDSAVYLCASSVTSGTYSSTDTQYFGPGTRLTVL.

The chain recombines TRBV7-8 with TRBJ2-7; D call uncertain. Trimming shortened V by 2 bases and J by 1 base, and 6 bases separated the two germline ends. The CDR3 extends over 13 amino acids. Germline V lookup: CDR1 SGHVS, CDR2 FQNEAQ. CDR3 in DNA: TGTGCCAGCAGCTTACGCGGTTCCTACGAGCAGTACTTC. Its translation is CASSLRGSYEQYF.

The CDR3 DNA is TGTGCCAGCAGTGAACAGACGAACACCGGGGAGCTGTTTTTT. Encoded protein: CASSEQTNTGELFF. The chain uses TRBV6-4 and TRBJ2-2; no reliable D call. The CDR3 covers 14 residues. In germline, CDR1 is MRHNA, CDR2 SNTAGT. V lost 3 bases and J lost 0, with 5 bases in between.

This chain joins TRBV11-2 and TRBJ1-2, with D possibly TRBD1 on 6 matching bases. From germline, CDR1 is SGHAT and CDR2 FQNNGV. V was cut by 3 bases and J by 10 bases, with 12 bases left in between. The CDR3 is 12 amino acids. The CDR3 sequence: CASSLGQGHYTF. The CDR3 nucleotides read TGTGCCAGCAGCTTGGGGCAGGGGCACTACACCTTC.

The chain is built from TRBV2 and TRBJ2-1; maybe TRBD2 (5 bases). The CDR3 totals 11 residues. CDR1 and CDR2 (germline): SNHLY, FYNNEI. Trimming shortened V by 10 bases and J by 9 bases, and 13 bases separated the two germline ends. CDR3 nucleotide sequence: TGTGCCACACAAGGAGGTGGTGAGCAGTTCTTC. It yields the protein CATQGGGEQFF.

This clone was detected only once. The chain couples TRBV27 to TRBJ2-1; tentative D call: TRBD1 (6 bases). Trimming removed 4 bases from V and 9 bases from J, with 7 bases in between. The CDR3 is made up of 11 amino acids. Germline V CDR1 and CDR2: MNHEY, SMNVEV (reference sequence). CDR3 nucleotides: TGTGCCAGCAGTTGGGGGCCTGAGCAGTTCTTC. It encodes CASSWGPEQFF.

The chain uses TRBV27 and TRBJ1-6; 9 bases are shared with TRBD1. CDR1 MNHEY and CDR2 SMNVEV come from the germline V gene (reference sequence). The V and J ends lost 3 bases and 8 bases, in that order; junction bases with no gene match: 17. The CDR3 is 19 amino acids. The CDR3 sequence is CASSFTGTGRMVSYSPLHF. DNA for the CDR3: TGTGCCAGCAGTTTTACAGGGACAGGGCGGATGGTCTCATATTCACCCCTCCACTTT.

The chain employs TRBV5-4 and TRBJ1-3, with D perhaps TRBD1 (6 bases). Germline-derived CDR1 and CDR2 are SGHNT and YYREEE (reference sequence). CDR3 length equals 14 residues. With 1 base removed from V and 7 bases from J, the gap between germline ends came to 12 bases. The CDR3 bases are TGTGCCAGCAGCTTGCGGGGGGCCCCGAACACCATATATTTT. It encodes CASSLRGAPNTIYF.

CDR3: CASRAGTQYEQYF. As DNA, the CDR3 is TGCGCCAGCAGAGCCGGGACTCAGTACGAGCAGTACTTC. The rearrangement links TRBV5-1 to TRBJ2-7; the D gene is possibly TRBD2 (6 bases). Germline V gives CDR1 SGHRS, CDR2 YFSETQ. Trimming left V 5 bases short and J 4 bases short, with 13 bases between. The CDR3 covers 13 residues.

The V and J genes are TRBV2 and TRBJ2-2; 8 positions match TRBD2. CDR1 and CDR2 from the germline V gene are SNHLY and FYNNEI. CDR3 size: 15 residues. J lost 5 bases, V lost 8 bases, and 10 bases had no gene match. The CDR3, as DNA: TGTGCCAGCGCGGGGGGCAGCCGGGGGACCGGGGAGCTGTTTTTT. As protein: CASAGGSRGTGELFF.

The CDR3 DNA reads as TGTGCCAGCAGCTCCTCCTCCACAGGCGCCTATGGCTACACCTTC. Encoded protein: CASSSSSTGAYGYTF. The V gene is TRBV9, the J gene TRBJ1-2; maybe TRBD1 (5 bases). The CDR3 runs to 15 residues. The germline V and J ends were trimmed by 4 bases and 4 bases, with 17 bases remaining between them. Germline V gene lookup returns CDR1 SGDLS and CDR2 YYNGEE.

This clone was seen a single time. The J gene is TRBJ2-5, the V gene TRBV5-1, with TRBD2 identical over 7 bases. Germline V gene sequence: CDR1 SGHRS, CDR2 YFSETQ. Germline trimming cut 3 bases from V and 5 bases from J; bases unmatched to any gene: 10. The CDR3 consists of 15 residues. The CDR3 bases are TGCGCCAGCAGCTCCGGGGGAGGGAATGGTGAGACCCAGTACTTC. As protein: CASSSGGGNGETQYF.

The chain couples TRBV21-1 to TRBJ2-1; TRBD2 is the table's D call and was not checked against the DNA. TRBV21-1 is recorded as a pseudogene. The CDR3 is 19 residues long. The CDR3 region is CASRFFSFLAASSYNEQFF. The CDR3 DNA is TGTGCCAGCAGGTTCTTCTCCTTTCTAGCGGCGAGCTCCTACAATGAGCAGTTCTTC.

The J gene is TRBJ2-3, the V gene TRBV9, with D uncertain. CDR1 is SGDLS and CDR2 is YYNGEE in the germline V gene. There are 16 residues in the CDR3. Trimming took off 0 bases at V and 5 bases at J, with 16 bases between the two ends. In DNA, the CDR3 is TGTGCCAGCAGCGTAGGGGCAGCCGACCGAATAGATACGCAGTATTTT. Protein: CASSVGAADRIDTQYF.

This sequence joins TRBV9 and TRBJ2-6, with 9 bases that match TRBD1. V was pared by 3 bases and J by 3 bases, with 4 bases of the junction left unmatched. Germline CDR1 and CDR2: SGDLS and YYNGEE. There are 16 residues in the CDR3. Here the CDR3 reads CASSADRGRGANVLTF. The CDR3 DNA reads TGTGCCAGCAGCGCGGACAGGGGCCGTGGGGCCAACGTCCTGACTTTC.

The rearrangement joins TRBV30 to TRBJ2-3; perhaps TRBD1 as D (6 bases). This CDR3 spans 15 amino acids. V lost 3 bases and J 0 bases, leaving 13 bases between the germline ends. In germline, CDR1 is GTSNPN, CDR2 SVGIG (reference sequence). This CDR3 reads CAWRGLGHSTDTQYF. The CDR3 DNA sequence: TGTGCCTGGAGAGGGTTGGGACACAGCACAGATACGCAGTATTTT.

The rearrangement links TRBV4-1 to TRBJ1-2; TRBD1 matches at 7 bases. V trimming: 2 bases; J trimming: 4 bases; junction bases outside the gene matches: 4. Germline V gene data show CDR1 as MGHRA and CDR2 as YSYEKL. This CDR3 has 14 residues. The CDR3 spells CASSQPGGTYGYTF. CDR3 DNA: TGCGCCAGCAGCCAACCAGGGGGAACCTATGGCTACACCTTC.

CDR3 in amino acids: CASSLGTGGSYGYTF. CDR3 DNA: TGTGCCAGCAGCTTAGGCACAGGGGGTTCCTATGGCTACACCTTC. The rearrangement joins TRBV11-2 to TRBJ1-2; 8 bases align to TRBD1. The CDR3 is 15 residues long. CDR1 is SGHAT and CDR2 is FQNNGV in the germline V gene. V was clipped by 1 base and J by 4 bases; unmatched bases: 5.

J is TRBJ2-1 and V is TRBV5-4; 9 bases match TRBD2. The CDR3 sequence is 15 residues long. In germline, CDR1 is SGHNT, CDR2 YYREEE (reference sequence). The trim removed 7 bases at V and 5 bases at J, leaving 10 bases unmatched. The CDR3 DNA is TGTGCCAGCGCGGTAATGGCGGGGGGGGACAATGAGCAGTTCTTC. It is translated as CASAVMAGGDNEQFF.

The chain links TRBV2 to TRBJ2-3, with D unresolved. The CDR3 has 16 amino acids. Germline V gene data show CDR1 as SNHLY and CDR2 as FYNNEI. The V end lost 2 bases, the J end lost 0 bases, and 12 bases lay between the germline ends. The CDR3 is CASSEHRRASTDTQYF. As DNA, the CDR3 is TGTGCCAGCAGTGAACACCGGAGAGCTAGCACAGATACGCAGTATTTT.

The rearrangement links TRBV7-9 to TRBJ2-4; D is possibly TRBD1 (6 bases). The germline V and J ends were trimmed by 7 bases and 8 bases, with 18 bases remaining between them. CDR1 and CDR2 from the germline V gene are SEHNR and FQNEAQ (reference sequence). The CDR3 totals 14 residues. The CDR3 here is CASNAQGRGDIQYF. CDR3 DNA: TGTGCCAGCAACGCCCAGGGCAGGGGAGACATTCAGTACTTC.

The chain joins TRBV12-5 to TRBJ1-2; perhaps TRBD1 as D (5 bases). The CDR3 totals 19 residues. Looked up from germline, CDR1 is LGHNT and CDR2 is FRNRAP. V was trimmed by 1 base and J by 4 bases, leaving 25 bases between them. CDR3 sequence: CASGLGGRWGTAMGYGYTF. The CDR3 nucleotides read TGTGCTAGTGGTTTGGGGGGCAGGTGGGGGACTGCCATGGGCTATGGCTACACCTTC.